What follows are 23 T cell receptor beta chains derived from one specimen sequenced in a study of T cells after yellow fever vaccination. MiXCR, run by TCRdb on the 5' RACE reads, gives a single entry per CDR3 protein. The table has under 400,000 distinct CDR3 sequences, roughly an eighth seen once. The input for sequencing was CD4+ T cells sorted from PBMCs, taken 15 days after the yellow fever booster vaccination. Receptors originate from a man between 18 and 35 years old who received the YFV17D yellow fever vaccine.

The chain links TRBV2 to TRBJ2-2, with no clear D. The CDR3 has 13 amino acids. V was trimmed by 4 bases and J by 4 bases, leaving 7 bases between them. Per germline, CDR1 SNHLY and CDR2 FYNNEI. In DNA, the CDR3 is TGTGCCAGCAGTGGAGACTTCACCGGGGAGCTGTTTTTT. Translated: CASSGDFTGELFF.

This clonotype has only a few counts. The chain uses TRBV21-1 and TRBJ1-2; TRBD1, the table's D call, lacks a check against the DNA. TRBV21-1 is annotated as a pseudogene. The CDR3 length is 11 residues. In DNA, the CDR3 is TGTGCCAGCAGGGGACGGTTTGGCTACACCTTC. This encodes CASRGRFGYTF.

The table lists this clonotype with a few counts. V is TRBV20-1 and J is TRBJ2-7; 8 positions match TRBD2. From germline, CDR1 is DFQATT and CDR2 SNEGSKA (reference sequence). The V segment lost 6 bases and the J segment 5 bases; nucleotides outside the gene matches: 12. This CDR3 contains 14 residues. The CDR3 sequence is CSANQPGGPDEQYF. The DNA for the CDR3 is TGCAGTGCCAACCAGCCGGGGGGGCCCGACGAGCAGTACTTC.

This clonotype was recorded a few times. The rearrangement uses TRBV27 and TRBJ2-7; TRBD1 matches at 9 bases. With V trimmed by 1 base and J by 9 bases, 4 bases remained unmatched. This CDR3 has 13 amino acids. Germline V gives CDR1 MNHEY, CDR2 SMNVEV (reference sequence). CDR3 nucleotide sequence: TGTGCCAGCAGTTTATACAGGGGGCAGGGGCAGTACGTC. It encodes CASSLYRGQGQYV.

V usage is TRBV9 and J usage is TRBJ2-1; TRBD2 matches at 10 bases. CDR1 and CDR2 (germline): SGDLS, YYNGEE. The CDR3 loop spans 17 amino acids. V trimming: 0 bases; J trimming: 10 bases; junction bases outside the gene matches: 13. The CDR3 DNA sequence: TGTGCCAGCAGCGTAGCCGTCAGCGGGGGGGCCCCCTGGGAGCAGTTCTTC. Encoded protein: CASSVAVSGGAPWEQFF.

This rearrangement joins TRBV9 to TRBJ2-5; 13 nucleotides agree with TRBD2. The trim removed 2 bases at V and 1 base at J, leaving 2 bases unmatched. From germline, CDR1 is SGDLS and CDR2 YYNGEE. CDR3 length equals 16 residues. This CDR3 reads CASSVGTSGAQETQYF. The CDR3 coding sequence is TGTGCCAGCAGCGTGGGGACTAGCGGGGCCCAAGAGACCCAGTACTTC.

In DNA form, the CDR3 reads TGTGCCAGCAGTTACAGGGCACAGGGTGCCACTGAAGCTTTCTTT. Translation: CASSYRAQGATEAFF. The J gene is TRBJ1-1, the V gene TRBV6-5, with a possible D match to TRBD1 (6 bases). Trimming removed 2 bases from V and 4 bases from J, with 14 bases in between. CDR3 length: 15 residues. Germline V CDR1 and CDR2: MNHEY, SVGAGI.

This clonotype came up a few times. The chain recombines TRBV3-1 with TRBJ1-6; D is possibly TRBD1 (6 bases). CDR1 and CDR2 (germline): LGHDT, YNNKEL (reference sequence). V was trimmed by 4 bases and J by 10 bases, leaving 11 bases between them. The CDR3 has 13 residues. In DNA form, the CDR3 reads TGTGCCAGCAGCCTAGGGGGGGAATCACCCCTCCACTTT. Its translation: CASSLGGESPLHF.

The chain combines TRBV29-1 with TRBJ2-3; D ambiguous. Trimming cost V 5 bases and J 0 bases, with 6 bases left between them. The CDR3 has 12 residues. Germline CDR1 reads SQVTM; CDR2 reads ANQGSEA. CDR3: CSVRESTDTQYF. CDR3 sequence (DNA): TGCAGCGTTAGGGAAAGCACAGATACGCAGTATTTT.

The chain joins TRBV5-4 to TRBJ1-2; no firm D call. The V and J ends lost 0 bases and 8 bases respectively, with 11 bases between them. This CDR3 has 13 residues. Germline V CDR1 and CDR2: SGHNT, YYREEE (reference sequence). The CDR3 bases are TGTGCCAGCAGCTTGGAAGGGTCGGAAGGCTACACCTTC. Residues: CASSLEGSEGYTF.

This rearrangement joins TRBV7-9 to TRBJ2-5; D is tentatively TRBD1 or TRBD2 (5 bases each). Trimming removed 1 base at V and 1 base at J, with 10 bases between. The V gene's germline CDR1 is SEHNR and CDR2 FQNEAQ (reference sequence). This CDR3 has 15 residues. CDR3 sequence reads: CASSLGSGTQETQYF. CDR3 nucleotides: TGTGCCAGCAGCTTAGGTTCAGGGACCCAAGAGACCCAGTACTTC.

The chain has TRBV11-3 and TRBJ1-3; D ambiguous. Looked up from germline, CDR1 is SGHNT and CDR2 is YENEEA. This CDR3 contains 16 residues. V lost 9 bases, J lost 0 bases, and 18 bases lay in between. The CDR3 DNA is TGTGCCAGTGGATTTGGAATGGGTTGCTCTGGAAACACCATATATTTT. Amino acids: CASGFGMGCSGNTIYF.

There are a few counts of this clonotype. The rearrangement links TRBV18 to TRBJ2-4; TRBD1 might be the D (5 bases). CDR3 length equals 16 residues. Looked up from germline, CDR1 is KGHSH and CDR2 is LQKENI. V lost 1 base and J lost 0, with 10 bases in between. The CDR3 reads CASSPQQTVAKNIQYF. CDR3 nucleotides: TGTGCCAGCTCACCACAGCAGACAGTAGCCAAAAACATTCAGTACTTC.

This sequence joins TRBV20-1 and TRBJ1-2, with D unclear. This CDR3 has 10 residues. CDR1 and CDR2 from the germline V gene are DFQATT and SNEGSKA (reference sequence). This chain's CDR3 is CSGLNYGYTF. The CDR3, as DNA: TGCAGCGGGCTTAACTATGGCTACACCTTC.

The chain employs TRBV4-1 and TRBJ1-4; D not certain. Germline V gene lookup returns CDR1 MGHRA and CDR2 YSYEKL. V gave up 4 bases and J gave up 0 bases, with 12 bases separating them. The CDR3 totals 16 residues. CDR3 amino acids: CASSPRTTATNEKLFF. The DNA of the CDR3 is TGCGCCAGCAGCCCGAGGACTACTGCAACTAATGAAAAACTGTTTTTT.

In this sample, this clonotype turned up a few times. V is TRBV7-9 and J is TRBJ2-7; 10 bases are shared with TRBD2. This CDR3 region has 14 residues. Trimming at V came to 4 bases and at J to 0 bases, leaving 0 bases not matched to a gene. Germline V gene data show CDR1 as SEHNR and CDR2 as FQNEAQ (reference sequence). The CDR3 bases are TGTGCCAGCAGCTCTAGCGGGAGCTCCTACGAGCAGTACTTC. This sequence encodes CASSSSGSSYEQYF.

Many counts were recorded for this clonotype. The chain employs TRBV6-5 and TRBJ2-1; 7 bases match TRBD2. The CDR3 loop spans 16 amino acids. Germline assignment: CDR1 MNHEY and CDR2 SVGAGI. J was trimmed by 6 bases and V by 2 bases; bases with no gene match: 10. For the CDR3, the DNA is TGTGCCAGCAGTTACGTGGTAGTGGGGAGGGGCAATGAGCAGTTCTTC. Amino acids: CASSYVVVGRGNEQFF.

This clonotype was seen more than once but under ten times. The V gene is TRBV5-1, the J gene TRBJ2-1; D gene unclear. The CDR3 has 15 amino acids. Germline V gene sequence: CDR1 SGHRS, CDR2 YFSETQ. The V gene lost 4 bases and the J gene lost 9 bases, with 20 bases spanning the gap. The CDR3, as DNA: TGCGCCAGCAGCAAGTCCCCTACTGCTGGTAGTGAGCAGTTCTTC. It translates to CASSKSPTAGSEQFF.

The CDR3 nucleotides read TGTGCCAGCAGCTCCACTCTAGCGGCGCTCCAAGAGACCCAGTACTTC. The encoded protein is CASSSTLAALQETQYF. The chain uses TRBV7-8 and TRBJ2-5; 7 bases are shared with TRBD2. V lost 4 bases and J lost 1; bases outside the gene matches: 9. This CDR3 contains 16 residues. Germline V lookup: CDR1 SGHVS, CDR2 FQNEAQ.

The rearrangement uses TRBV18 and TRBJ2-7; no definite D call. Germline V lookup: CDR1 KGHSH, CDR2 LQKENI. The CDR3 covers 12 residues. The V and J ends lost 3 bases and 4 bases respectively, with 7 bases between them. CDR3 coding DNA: TGTGCCAGCTCACCTGGAAGGTACGAGCAGTACTTC. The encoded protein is CASSPGRYEQYF.

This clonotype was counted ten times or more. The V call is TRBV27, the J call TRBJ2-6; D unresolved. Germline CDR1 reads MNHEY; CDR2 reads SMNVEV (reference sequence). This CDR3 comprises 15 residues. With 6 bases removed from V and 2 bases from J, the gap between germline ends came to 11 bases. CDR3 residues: CASSHYTTGANVLTF. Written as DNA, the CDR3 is TGTGCCAGCAGCCATTACACTACTGGGGCCAACGTCCTGACTTTC.

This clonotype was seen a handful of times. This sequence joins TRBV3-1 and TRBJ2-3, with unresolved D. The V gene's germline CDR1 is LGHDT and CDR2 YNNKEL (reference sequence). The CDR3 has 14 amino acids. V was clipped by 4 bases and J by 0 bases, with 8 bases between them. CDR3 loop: CASSPTLSTDTQYF. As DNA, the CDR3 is TGTGCCAGCAGCCCGACACTTAGCACAGATACGCAGTATTTT.

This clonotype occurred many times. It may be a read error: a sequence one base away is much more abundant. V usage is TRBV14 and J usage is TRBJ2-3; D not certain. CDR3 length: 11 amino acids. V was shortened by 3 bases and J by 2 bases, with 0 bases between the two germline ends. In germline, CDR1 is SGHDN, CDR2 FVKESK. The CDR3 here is CASSHTDTQYF. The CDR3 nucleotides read TGTGCCAGCAGCCACACAGATACGCAGTATTTT.